Listed here are 19 T cell receptor beta chains from one sample, sequenced in a study of shared clonotypes between healthy human individuals (TCRdb year 2020). The library was generated by the immunoSEQ multiplex PCR assay. TCRdb stores this immuneACCESS table with in-frame sequences only. Part of the clones is absent; in the studies checked, under half of the shortfall reflects unresolved V genes, and no reason is known for the rest. For this sample the table gives millions of clones, of which 95% were detected only once. The ten most abundant clones make up 0.1% to 0.15% of the sample. The sample comprised naive CD4+ T cells sorted from blood. The cell subset or site tag for this specimen amounts to: CD45RA+ positively selected. These receptor sequences come from a man younger than 35 in good health.

The J gene is TRBJ2-3, the V gene TRBV28; weak D call: TRBD2 (6 bases). In germline, CDR1 is MDHEN, CDR2 SYDVKM. The length of the CDR3 is 15 residues. V shed 7 bases and J shed 0 bases, with 14 bases lying between them. The CDR3 reads CASIRGGSSTDTQYF. The CDR3 region has the DNA TGTGCCAGCATCCGTGGGGGGTCTAGCACAGATACGCAGTATTTT.

This rearrangement joins TRBV28 to TRBJ1-6; perhaps TRBD1 as D (6 bases). Germline-derived CDR1 and CDR2 are MDHEN and SYDVKM. V was cut by 5 bases and J by 7 bases, with 12 bases left in between. This CDR3 contains 14 residues. DNA for the CDR3: TGTGCCAGCAGTCCGGGACAAAAGAATTCACCCCTCCACTTT. It specifies CASSPGQKNSPLHF. The whole variable domain, remainder taken from reference TRBV28 and TRBJ1-6, is DVKVTQSSRYLVKRTGEKVFLECVQDMDHENMFWYRQDPGLGLRLIYFSYDVKMKEKGDIPEGYSVSREKKERFSLILESASTNQTSMYLCASSPGQKNSPLHFGNGTRLTVT.

In this sample, this clone turned up once. The chain couples TRBV30 to TRBJ1-5, with 8 bases matching TRBD1. CDR1 and CDR2 from the germline V gene are GTSNPN and SVGIG (reference sequence). Trimming removed 8 bases from V and 4 bases from J; junction bases left unmatched: 7. This CDR3 is built from 13 residues. The CDR3 DNA sequence: TGTGCCGGGGCGGGACAGGATAATCAGCCCCAGCATTTT. Residues: CAGAGQDNQPQHF.

V and J are TRBV21-1 and TRBJ2-6; TRBD1 is taken as the D call from the table, unchecked against the DNA. TRBV21-1 corresponds to a pseudogene. The CDR3 totals 17 residues. The CDR3 nucleotides are TGTGCCAGCAGCAAACCAAGCAGGTCGAGTGGGGCCAACGTCCTGACTTTC. This codes for CASSKPSRSSGANVLTF.

The J gene is TRBJ1-2, the V gene TRBV7-3, with a weak D call TRBD1 (5 bases). The CDR3 loop spans 15 amino acids. CDR1 and CDR2 from the germline V gene are SGHTA and FQGTGA. V lost 0 bases and J 7 bases, leaving 15 bases between the germline ends. DNA for the CDR3: TGTGCCAGCAGCTTAACGGGCAGGGTGGGAGCTGGCTACACCTTC. Translated: CASSLTGRVGAGYTF.

The chain employs TRBV5-1 and TRBJ2-2; D call uncertain. The CDR3 contains 14 residues. CDR1 and CDR2 from the germline V gene are SGHRS and YFSETQ. V shed 4 bases and J shed 6 bases, with 13 bases lying between them. CDR3 bases: TGCGCCAGCAGCCGCGACCCCTCCGCCGGGGAGCTGTTTTTT. Encoded protein: CASSRDPSAGELFF.

CDR3 sequence: CASSEGLARSYEQYF. In DNA, the CDR3 is TGTGCCAGTAGTGAGGGACTAGCCAGATCCTACGAGCAGTACTTC. This chain connects TRBV19 to TRBJ2-7, with TRBD2 identical over 9 bases. Germline V gene lookup returns CDR1 LNHDA and CDR2 SQIVND (reference sequence). The CDR3 runs 15 residues. J gave up 1 base and V 5 bases, and 6 bases lay outside the gene matches. Variable domain in full (rest from reference TRBV19 and TRBJ2-7): DGGITQSPKYLFRKEGQNVTLSCEQNLNHDAMYWYRQDPGQGLRLIYYSQIVNDFQKGDIAEGYSVSREKKESFPLTVTSAQKNPTAFYLCASSEGLARSYEQYFGPGTRLTVT.

The rearrangement uses TRBV19 and TRBJ2-2; D remains unclear. Germline CDR1 and CDR2: LNHDA and SQIVND (reference sequence). The CDR3 length is 13 residues. V was clipped by 3 bases and J by 6 bases, with 8 bases between them. The CDR3 region is CASSISLSGELFF. CDR3 coding DNA: TGTGCCAGTAGTATCTCCCTTTCCGGGGAGCTGTTTTTT.

The chain has TRBV6-1 and TRBJ2-1; tentatively, D is TRBD2 (7 bases). Germline CDR1 MNHNS, CDR2 SASEGT. V lost 10 bases to trimming and J lost 5 bases, with 21 bases between them. This CDR3 is 15 amino acids long. This CDR3 reads CATARIGGAHNEQFF. CDR3 DNA: TGTGCCACCGCGAGAATAGGGGGGGCCCACAATGAGCAGTTCTTC.

The chain couples TRBV5-1 to TRBJ2-5, with TRBD2 identical over 12 bases. V shed 4 bases and J 5 bases; nucleotides not matched to a gene: 9. CDR3 length: 16 residues. Germline loops: CDR1 SGHRS, CDR2 YFSETQ. In nucleotides, the CDR3 is TGCGCCAGCAGCACCCCGGGACTAGCGGGCGGCGAGACCCAGTACTTC. Translated: CASSTPGLAGGETQYF.

This chain joins TRBV21-1 and TRBJ2-3; the table's D call, TRBD2, has no DNA check behind it. TRBV21-1 constitutes a pseudogene. The CDR3 spans 14 residues. CDR3 DNA: TGTGCCAGCAACGGACTAGCGGGAGAGGTTACGCAGTATTTT. Translating gives CASNGLAGEVTQYF.

The V call is TRBV5-4, the J call TRBJ2-5; D tentatively reads TRBD1 or TRBD2 (5 bases each). Germline loops: CDR1 SGHNT, CDR2 YYREEE (reference sequence). V lost 3 bases and J lost 9, with 21 bases in between. This CDR3 contains 15 residues. The CDR3 loop reads CASSSGTEDGRAQYF. CDR3 DNA sequence: TGTGCCAGCAGCTCCGGGACGGAGGACGGACGGGCCCAGTACTTC.

This chain links TRBV18 with TRBJ1-2, with D uncertain. V was shortened by 0 bases and J by 7 bases, with 12 bases between the two germline ends. Germline V gene sequence: CDR1 KGHSH, CDR2 LQKENI. CDR3 length: 14 residues. The CDR3 reads CASSPPVGGGGYTF. CDR3 bases: TGTGCCAGCTCACCACCGGTGGGCGGTGGTGGCTACACCTTC.

The chain links TRBV5-1 to TRBJ2-1, with D possibly matching TRBD2 (5 bases). Trimming took 0 bases from V and 6 from J, leaving 13 bases between them. The CDR3 totals 15 residues. The germline V gene has CDR1 SGHRS and CDR2 YFSETQ. This CDR3 is CASSLEAGPSNEQFF. In DNA, the CDR3 is TGCGCCAGCAGCTTGGAGGCGGGCCCCTCCAATGAGCAGTTCTTC.

This clone was counted a single time. The chain links TRBV15 to TRBJ1-4; 7 bases match TRBD1. V was clipped by 2 bases and J by 8 bases; unmatched bases: 14. This CDR3 contains 17 residues. Germline V gene lookup returns CDR1 LNHNV and CDR2 YYDKDF (reference sequence). CDR3 region: CATSRLHSGTAGEKLFF. CDR3 sequence (DNA): TGTGCCACCAGCAGATTACATTCCGGGACAGCGGGCGAAAAACTGTTTTTT.

V gene TRBV4-1 combines with J gene TRBJ2-7; TRBD1 aligns across 10 bases. The germline gives CDR1 MGHRA, CDR2 YSYEKL. Losses at the gene ends were 1 base for V and 4 bases for J; bases not matched to a gene: 16. The CDR3 runs to 19 residues. The DNA of the CDR3 is TGCGCCAGCAGCCAAGGGGACAGGGGCTCAAAGGGAAGGAGATACGAGCAGTACTTC. Amino acids: CASSQGDRGSKGRRYEQYF.

This chain links TRBV30 with TRBJ2-7; D is possibly TRBD2 (5 bases). The CDR3 consists of 16 residues. Germline V gene data show CDR1 as GTSNPN and CDR2 as SVGIG (reference sequence). V lost 1 base to trimming and J lost 4 bases, with 20 bases between them. CDR3 nucleotides: TGTGCCTGGAGTGGGAGCTTGATGGGGAGTTCTTACGAGCAGTACTTC. Translation gives CAWSGSLMGSSYEQYF.

This clone was detected once. The chain couples TRBV6-1 to TRBJ2-3; D is ambiguous. The germline gives CDR1 MNHNS, CDR2 SASEGT. V dropped 5 bases and J dropped 0 bases, with 9 bases sitting between them. CDR3 size: 14 residues. The CDR3 region has the DNA TGTGCCAGCAGTAGCCAGCCTAGCACAGATACGCAGTATTTT. This encodes CASSSQPSTDTQYF.

The chain carries TRBV12-5 and TRBJ1-1; no clear D gene. V was trimmed by 6 bases and J by 1 base, leaving 9 bases between them. This CDR3 spans 13 amino acids. CDR1 LGHNT and CDR2 FRNRAP come from the germline V gene. CDR3 bases: TGTGCTAGTGGCATCGGGCCGAACACTGAAGCTTTCTTT. Its protein product is CASGIGPNTEAFF.